The present TCR beta chain was sequenced within a study of T-cell reconstitution after alpha-beta-depleted transplantation in children (dated by TCRdb to 2015 to 2016). Concerning the study at large: Using TCR repertoire profiling, the study followed T-cell immune reconstitution in a quantitative way in children after TCRalphabeta/CD19-depleted allogeneic hematopoietic cell transplantation. Findings and caveats that apply to the study as a whole: Over subsequent months, a decline in hyperexpanded clone frequencies was noted, and after one year, T-cell counts and TCRbeta diversity were mostly ascribed to newly produced T cells. The apparently early alphabetaT-cell count recovery about two months after transplant was reportedly dependent on only several hundred rapidly expanded clones derived from non-depleted graft cells. In some patients, the high TCRbeta diversity seen at day 60 was put down to recipient T cells and intrathymic progenitors that had survived conditioning.

The library was produced with PCR. Sequencer: Illumina HiSeq 2500. TCR libraries were prepared with molecular barcoding, using unique molecular identifiers to normalize TCRbeta repertoire quantification. In TCRdb, the public reads were trimmed at Q25 with fastp and aligned with MiXCR, with productive beta chains retained. Entries that share a CDR3 protein sequence are merged under the most common genes and DNA. For this sample the table gives about 58,000 distinct CDR3 sequences, of which about 40% were detected only once. The ten most abundant clones make up 98% of the sample. CDR1 and CDR2 (DFQATT, SNEGSKA) derive from the germline V gene (reference sequence). The V and J ends are trimmed by 3 bases and 2 bases, leaving 14 bases between them. From its cysteine to its phenylalanine, the CDR3 spans 14 amino acids. Solely the CDR3 DNA is kept, with 42 bases framed from the first base. Interpreted using the paper, the treatment or condition label stands for: allogeneic hematopoietic cell transplantation with graft depleted of TCRalphabeta T cells and CD19 B cells. Transplant recipients were children who received TCRalphabeta/CD19-depleted allogeneic hematopoietic cell grafts.

This clonotype has only one observation. Its specific antigen is unknown. Base quality data are lacking; no much larger clone is found one base away. A lone read gives weak evidence. The V and J segments used are TRBV20-1 and TRBJ2-7, with the identity of the D gene unclear. This clonotype was obtained from a male patient younger than 18 who had a stem cell transplant for acute lymphoblastic leukemia, so the T cells may come from the graft donor. This sample comprised PBMCs, mostly from graft donor cells, obtained 360 days after TCRalphabeta/CD19-depleted stem cell transplant. CDR3 protein: CSARRLSGTYEQYF. The DNA reads as follows: TGCAGTGCTAGGAGGCTCTCCGGAACCTACGAGCAGTACTTC.